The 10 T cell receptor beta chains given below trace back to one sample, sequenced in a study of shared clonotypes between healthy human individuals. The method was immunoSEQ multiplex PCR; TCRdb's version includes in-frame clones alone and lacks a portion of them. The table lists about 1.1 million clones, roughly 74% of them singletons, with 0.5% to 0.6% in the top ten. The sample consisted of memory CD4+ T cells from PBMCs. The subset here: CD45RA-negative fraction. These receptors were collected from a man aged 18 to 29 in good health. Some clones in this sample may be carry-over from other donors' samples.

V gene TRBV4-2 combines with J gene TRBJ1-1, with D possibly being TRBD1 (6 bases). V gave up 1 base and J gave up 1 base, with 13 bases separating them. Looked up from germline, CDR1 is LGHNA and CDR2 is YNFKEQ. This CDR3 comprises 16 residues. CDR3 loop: CASSQVGARRNTEAFF. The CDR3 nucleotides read TGTGCCAGCAGCCAAGTGGGGGCGCGGAGGAACACTGAAGCTTTCTTT.

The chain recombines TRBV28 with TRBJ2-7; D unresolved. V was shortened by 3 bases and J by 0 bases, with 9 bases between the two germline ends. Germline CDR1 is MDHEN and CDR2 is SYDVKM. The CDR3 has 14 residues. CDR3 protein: CASSFVQSSYEQYF. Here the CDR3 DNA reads TGTGCCAGCAGTTTCGTACAGAGCTCCTACGAGCAGTACTTC.

The CDR3 DNA follows: TGCGCCAGCAGCCTTGGGACTAGCGGGCCCTACGAGCAGTACTTC. It specifies CASSLGTSGPYEQYF. V gene TRBV5-1 combines with J gene TRBJ2-7, with TRBD2 matching over 12 bases. Germline CDR1 is SGHRS and CDR2 is YFSETQ. Trimming cost V 4 bases and J 2 bases; bases outside gene matches: 4. CDR3 size: 15 residues.

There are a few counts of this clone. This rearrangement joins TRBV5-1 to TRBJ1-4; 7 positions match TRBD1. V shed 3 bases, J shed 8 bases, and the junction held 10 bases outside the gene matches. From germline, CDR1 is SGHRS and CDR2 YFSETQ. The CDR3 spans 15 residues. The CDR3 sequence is CASSSDGQAGEKLFF. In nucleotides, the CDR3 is TGCGCCAGCAGCTCAGACGGACAGGCCGGCGAAAAACTGTTTTTT.

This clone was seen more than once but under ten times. CDR3 coding DNA: TGTGCCAGCCTCGGGGACAGGGGCCGCCCGGGAGATGGCTACACCTTC. This codes for CASLGDRGRPGDGYTF. The chain employs TRBV28 and TRBJ1-2, with 10 bases fitting TRBD1. V trimming: 8 bases; J trimming: 6 bases; junction bases outside the gene matches: 15. Germline-derived CDR1 and CDR2 are MDHEN and SYDVKM. The length of the CDR3 is 16 residues.

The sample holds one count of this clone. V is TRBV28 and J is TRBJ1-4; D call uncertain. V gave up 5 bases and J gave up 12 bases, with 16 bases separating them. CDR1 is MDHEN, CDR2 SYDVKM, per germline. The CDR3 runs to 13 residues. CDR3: CASSTETRGELFF. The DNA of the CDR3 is TGTGCCAGCAGTACAGAGACCCGCGGTGAACTGTTTTTT.

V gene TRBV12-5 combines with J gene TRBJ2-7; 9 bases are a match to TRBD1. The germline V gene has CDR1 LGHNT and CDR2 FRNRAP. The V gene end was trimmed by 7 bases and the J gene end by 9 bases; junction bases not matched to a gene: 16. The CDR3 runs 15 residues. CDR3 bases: TGTGCTAGTGCCCCGGCCGGGACAGGGAGTTTCGGGCAGTACTTC. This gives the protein CASAPAGTGSFGQYF.

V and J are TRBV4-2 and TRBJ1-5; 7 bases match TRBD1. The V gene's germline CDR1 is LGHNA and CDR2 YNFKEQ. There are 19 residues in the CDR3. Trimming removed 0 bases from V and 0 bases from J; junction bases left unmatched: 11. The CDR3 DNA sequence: TGTGCCAGCAGCCAAGATCCCAGGGGGGCGACGGGTAGCAATCAGCCCCAGCATTTT. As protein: CASSQDPRGATGSNQPQHF.

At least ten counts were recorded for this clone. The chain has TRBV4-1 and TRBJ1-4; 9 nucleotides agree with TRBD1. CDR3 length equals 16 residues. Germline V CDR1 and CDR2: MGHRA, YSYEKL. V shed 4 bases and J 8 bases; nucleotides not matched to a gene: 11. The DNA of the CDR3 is TGCGCCAGCAGCCTTCAAACAGGGGGCGTGGGGGAAAAACTGTTTTTT. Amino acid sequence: CASSLQTGGVGEKLFF.

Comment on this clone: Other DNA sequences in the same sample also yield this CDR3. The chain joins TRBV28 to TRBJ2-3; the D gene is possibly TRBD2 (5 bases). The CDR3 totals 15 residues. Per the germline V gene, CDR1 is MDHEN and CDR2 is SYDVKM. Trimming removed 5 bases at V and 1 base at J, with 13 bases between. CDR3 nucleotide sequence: TGTGCCAGCAGTAAAAGGACTGGGGGCACAGATACGCAGTATTTT. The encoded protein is CASSKRTGGTDTQYF.